The rows below give T cell receptor beta chains drawn from one sample of a study of blood T cell repertoires in COVID-19. The protocol was immunoSEQ multiplex PCR, while the TCRdb copy is restricted to in-frame clones and leaves out a portion. The table shows roughly 280,000 clones, with approximately 91% occurring only once. The sample consisted of peripheral blood. The receptors shown here come from a woman in her thirties with COVID-19, enrolled during active disease. The CDR3 runs from the conserved cysteine through the conserved F or W. The D gene is left open where the match is weak. Size values are once, few and many counts, or a class for expanded clones, and some rows have none.

j_call	v_call	d_call	clone_size	cdr3_nt	cdr3_aa
TRBJ1-6	TRBV30	TRBD1	NA	TGTGCCTGGAGCCCCGGGACAGGGTCTTCACCCCTCCACTTT	CAWSPGTGSSPLHF
TRBJ1-2	TRBV28	NA	NA	TGTGCCAGCAGTCTTGACAGGATACATGGCTACACCTTC	CASSLDRIHGYTF
TRBJ2-1	TRBV28	NA	NA	TGTGCCAGCATCGCCCCCGGGATTAGAAACAATGAGCAGTTCTTC	CASIAPGIRNNEQFF
TRBJ2-7	TRBV6-2/TRBV6-3	TRBD2	NA	TGTGCCAGCAGTTTCTCCATAAGCGGGAGGATCCACGAGCAGTACTTC	CASSFSISGRIHEQYF
TRBJ1-2	TRBV7-9	NA	NA	TGTGCCAGCAGCCTAGGGTCAGGGAATGGCTACACCTTC	CASSLGSGNGYTF
TRBJ1-1	TRBV7-2	TRBD1	few	TGTGCCAGCAGCTTAATGGGACAGGTCTTCCCCAAGGAAGCTTTCTTT	CASSLMGQVFPKEAFF
TRBJ1-6	TRBV27	NA	NA	TGTGCCAGCAGTTTATCCCAGGGTTTGAATTCACCCCTCCACTTT	CASSLSQGLNSPLHF
TRBJ2-7	TRBV10-3	TRBD1	NA	TGTGCCATCAGTGGGGGGGACAGGAGGGGCGAGCAGTACTTC	CAISGGDRRGEQYF
TRBJ2-1	TRBV5-4	NA	once	TGTGCCAGCAGCTTACAGGGGGGGGATGAGCAGTTCTTC	CASSLQGGDEQFF
TRBJ1-5	TRBV7-2	TRBD1	NA	TGTGCCAGCAGCTACCGACAGGGATGGGCCAATCAGCCCCAGCATTTT	CASSYRQGWANQPQHF
TRBJ1-5	TRBV6-2/TRBV6-3	NA	few	TGTGCCAGCAGTTGGGCGAACAGGGACAATCAGCCCCAGCATTTT	CASSWANRDNQPQHF
TRBJ1-2	TRBV5-1	TRBD1	NA	TGCGCCAGCAGCCCAGGGACAGGGAGAATAATGTACGGCTACACCTTC	CASSPGTGRIMYGYTF
TRBJ2-7	TRBV10-1	TRBD2	NA	TGCGCCAGCACCCTGGGAGGGACCTTTTTCAAGCAGTACTTC	CASTLGGTFFKQYF
TRBJ1-1	TRBV10-3	NA	NA	TGTGCCATCAGTGAAGACAGCATGAACACTGAAGCTTTCTTT	CAISEDSMNTEAFF
TRBJ2-5	TRBV29-1	TRBD2	NA	TGCAGCCTTTCCCGGACTAGCGGGGGGCAGACCCAGTACTTC	CSLSRTSGGQTQYF
TRBJ2-7	TRBV11-2	TRBD2	NA	TGTGCCAGCAGCTCCGGACTAGCATCTGCCGAGCAGTACTTC	CASSSGLASAEQYF
TRBJ1-5	TRBV19	TRBD1	NA	TGTGCCACTAAAGGGGGACAGGCGGGCAATCAGCCCCAGCATTTT	CATKGGQAGNQPQHF
TRBJ2-1	TRBV12-3/TRBV12-4	NA	NA	TGTGCCAGCAGTGGTGGGGGCTATGAGCAGTTCTTC	CASSGGGYEQFF
TRBJ1-2	TRBV13	TRBD1	NA	TGTGCCAGCAGTCGGACAGGGAAAACTGTTAATGGCTACACCTTC	CASSRTGKTVNGYTF
TRBJ1-5	TRBV29-1	TRBD1	NA	TGCAGCGTTGGGAAGGGACAGGGAGGGAGCAATCAGCCCCAGCATTTT	CSVGKGQGGSNQPQHF
TRBJ2-5	TRBV7-8	NA	NA	TGTGCCAGCAGCTTCGACAGAGAAGAGACCCAGTACTTC	CASSFDREETQYF
TRBJ2-3	TRBV2	NA	NA	TGTGCCAGCAGCGCCTTCTCGGGGGATACGCAGTATTTT	CASSAFSGDTQYF
TRBJ1-1	TRBV7-9	NA	once	TGTGCCAGCAGCCGCGCGGAGGGGCGCAGAGCTGAAGCTTTCTTT	CASSRAEGRRAEAFF
TRBJ2-7	TRBV5-1	TRBD2	NA	TGCGCCAGCAGCTTGGCCCTCGGGACTACGAGGTACGAGCAGTACTTC	CASSLALGTTRYEQYF
TRBJ2-5	TRBV7-6	TRBD2	NA	TGTGCCAGCAGTCTTAGCGGGTGGGGGTCAGAGACCCAGTACTTC	CASSLSGWGSETQYF
TRBJ2-7	TRBV30	NA	NA	TGTGCCTCGGACTCCCCTTACGAGCAGTACTTC	CASDSPYEQYF
TRBJ2-7	TRBV12-3/TRBV12-4	NA	NA	TGTGCCAGCAGATCCTCGGGTGAGCAGTACTTC	CASRSSGEQYF
TRBJ1-1	TRBV10-3	NA	NA	TGTGCCATCAGTGACAGAAGGAACACTGAAGCTTTCTTT	CAISDRRNTEAFF
TRBJ1-4	TRBV6-5	NA	NA	TGTGCCAGCAGTTACCGAGATTTCGAAAAACTGTTTTTT	CASSYRDFEKLFF
TRBJ2-1	TRBV12-3/TRBV12-4	NA	NA	TGTGCCAGCAGTCCCGACAGAGACAATGAGCAGTTCTTC	CASSPDRDNEQFF
TRBJ2-7	TRBV7-8	NA	NA	TGTGCCAGCAGCCCCCTTTCGTCCGAGCAGTACTTC	CASSPLSSEQYF
TRBJ2-5	TRBV13	NA	few	TGTGCCAGCAGGGGACGGAGGGGAGAGACCCAGTACTTC	CASRGRRGETQYF
TRBJ2-7	TRBV3-1/TRBV3-2	NA	NA	TGTGCCAGCAGCCATCAGTCCTGGCCCTACGAGCAGTACTTC	CASSHQSWPYEQYF
TRBJ2-1	TRBV15	TRBD1	few	TGTGCCACCAGCAGAGGGGGGACAGTCTTACTCCCACAGTTCTTC	CATSRGGTVLLPQFF
TRBJ2-2	TRBV18	TRBD1	once	TGTGCCAGCTCACGGGACAGGAACACCGGGGAGCTGTTTTTT	CASSRDRNTGELFF
TRBJ1-1	TRBV5-1	NA	few	TGCGCCAGCAGCCGTGGGGAGCGGACTGAAGCTTTCTTT	CASSRGERTEAFF
TRBJ1-1	TRBV5-1	NA	NA	TGCGCCAGCAGCTCCGTAAGGGGGGGTGAAGCTTTCTTT	CASSSVRGGEAFF
TRBJ1-5	TRBV19	TRBD1	NA	TGTGCCAGCCTCCGGGACAGGGGGCAACGTAGCAATCAGCCCCAGCATTTT	CASLRDRGQRSNQPQHF
TRBJ2-5	TRBV29-1	NA	NA	TGCAGCGTTGCTTTAAACGGGAGAACGGAGACCCAGTACTTC	CSVALNGRTETQYF
TRBJ1-1	TRBV3-1/TRBV3-2	TRBD1	NA	TGTGCCAGCAGGACAGGGGAAAACACTGAAGCTTTCTTT	CASRTGENTEAFF
TRBJ2-7	TRBV18	TRBD2	once	TGTGCCAGCTCCGGGACTAGCGGGAGTATGAGTTCCTACGAGCAGTACTTC	CASSGTSGSMSSYEQYF
TRBJ1-1	TRBV6-2/TRBV6-3	NA	NA	TGTGCCAGCAGTTGGGGCTGGGGGAACACTGAAGCTTTCTTT	CASSWGWGNTEAFF
TRBJ1-2	TRBV27	NA	once	TGTGCCAGCAGTTTATTAGGAGGGAACTATGGCTACACCTTC	CASSLLGGNYGYTF
TRBJ2-3	TRBV7-6	TRBD2	NA	TGTGCCAGCAGCTTAGCTAGCGGGAGGAGGACAGATACGCAGTATTTT	CASSLASGRRTDTQYF
TRBJ1-1	TRBV11-2	NA	NA	TGTGCCAGCAGCTTAAATTCAGGGGAAAGGAACACTGAAGCTTTCTTT	CASSLNSGERNTEAFF
TRBJ1-5	TRBV3-1/TRBV3-2	NA	NA	TGTGCCAGCAGCCAAGGTTCAGGGTTCAATCAGCCCCAGCATTTT	CASSQGSGFNQPQHF
TRBJ2-7	TRBV5-4	NA	NA	TGTGCCAGCAGCTTTAGTCCCGGGTACGAGCAGTACTTC	CASSFSPGYEQYF
TRBJ2-2	TRBV14	NA	NA	TGTGCCAGCAGCCAAGAAACGGGACAAGGAACCGGGGAGCTGTTTTTT	CASSQETGQGTGELFF
TRBJ1-4	TRBV3-1/TRBV3-2	NA	NA	TGTGCCAGCAGCCAACCTGCTGGACCCATAGCGGATGAAAAACTGTTTTTT	CASSQPAGPIADEKLFF
TRBJ2-7	TRBV19	NA	many	TGTGCCAGTAGTCCCGGGAGAATAAGCTACGAGCAGTACTTC	CASSPGRISYEQYF
TRBJ2-3	TRBV7-8	TRBD1	NA	TGTGCCAGCAGCCGACAGGGGCTGACAGATACGCAGTATTTT	CASSRQGLTDTQYF
TRBJ2-7	TRBV18	TRBD1	NA	TGTGCCAGCTCACCAAAGGACAGGGTGGCCGAGCAGTACTTC	CASSPKDRVAEQYF
TRBJ2-1	TRBV29-1	TRBD2	NA	TGCAGCGTTGAATCTTTCGGCGGGGGTTACAATGAGCAGTTCTTC	CSVESFGGGYNEQFF
TRBJ2-1	TRBV19	TRBD2	NA	TGTGCCAGTAGTAACATAGCGGGAGTGGTTGAGGAGCAGTTCTTC	CASSNIAGVVEEQFF